Below, 32 T cell receptor beta chains from the same sample are listed, as sequenced in a study of blood T cell repertoires in COVID-19. The repertoire was sequenced with immunoSEQ multiplex PCR; TCRdb's copy has only in-frame clones and lacks some. The data hold around 100,000 clones, with 75% to 90% observed a single time. Sequencing used peripheral blood. All receptors come from a woman aged 45-65 years with acute or convalescent COVID-19.

V usage is TRBV6-5 and J usage is TRBJ1-2; the match to TRBD1 covers 7 bases. Germline V gene sequence: CDR1 MNHEY, CDR2 SVGAGI. V shed 8 bases, J shed 4 bases, and the junction held 7 bases outside the gene matches. There are 13 residues in the CDR3. The CDR3 sequence: CASSLGQIYGYTF. The CDR3 DNA follows: TGTGCCAGCTCACTGGGACAGATCTATGGCTACACCTTC.

This clone was counted a few times. The rearrangement joins TRBV30 to TRBJ1-1; D perhaps matches TRBD1 (6 bases). The length of the CDR3 is 12 residues. CDR1 is GTSNPN and CDR2 is SVGIG in the germline V gene (reference sequence). V lost 1 base and J lost 6, with 9 bases in between. DNA for the CDR3: TGTGCCTGGAGTGAGACAGGCCCTGAAGCTTTCTTT. Protein product: CAWSETGPEAFF. The complete variable domain, with remaining parts taken from reference TRBV30 and TRBJ1-1, reads SQTIHQWPATLVQPVGSPLSLECTVEGTSNPNLYWYRQAAGRGLQLLFYSVGIGQISSEVPQNLSASRPQDRQFILSSKKLLLSDSGFYLCAWSETGPEAFFGQGTRLTVV.

The chain joins TRBV6-5 to TRBJ2-7; D remains unclear. The CDR3 extends over 13 amino acids. Germline V gene sequence: CDR1 MNHEY, CDR2 SVGAGI. The germline V and J ends were trimmed by 7 bases and 1 base, with 11 bases remaining between them. CDR3 DNA: TGTGCCAGCACTGGGCAGACGTCCTACGAGCAGTACTTC. It encodes CASTGQTSYEQYF.

The chain carries TRBV4-3 and TRBJ1-2, with D perhaps TRBD1 (5 bases). CDR1 is LGHNA and CDR2 is YSLEER in the germline V gene. The V gene lost 0 bases and the J gene lost 4 bases, with 9 bases spanning the gap. The CDR3 is 14 amino acids. This CDR3 reads CASSQESQAYGYTF. CDR3 in DNA: TGCGCCAGCAGCCAAGAGTCACAGGCCTATGGCTACACCTTC.

The chain combines TRBV4-3 with TRBJ2-2; perhaps TRBD2 as D (5 bases). The germline V gene encodes CDR1 LGHNA and CDR2 YSLEER. The CDR3 is made up of 15 amino acids. V gave up 2 bases and J gave up 3 bases, with 10 bases separating them. CDR3 coding DNA: TGCGCCAGCAGCCAAAACCCCGGGGACACCGGGGAGCTGTTTTTT. Residues: CASSQNPGDTGELFF.

The rearrangement joins TRBV5-4 to TRBJ2-1; 9 bases map to TRBD1. Trimming removed 5 bases from V and 0 bases from J; junction bases left unmatched: 6. The CDR3 totals 16 residues. The germline CDR1 and CDR2 sequences are SGHNT and YYREEE (reference sequence). The CDR3 loop is CASRGEGQGSYNEQFF. The DNA of the CDR3 is TGTGCCAGCAGGGGTGAGGGACAGGGCTCCTACAATGAGCAGTTCTTC.

The chain links TRBV10-3 to TRBJ2-1, with 10 bases fitting TRBD1. V was pared by 4 bases and J by 9 bases, with 3 bases of the junction left unmatched. CDR1 is ENHRY and CDR2 is SYGVKD in the germline V gene. CDR3 length equals 13 residues. CDR3 amino acids: CAISGQGAIEQFF. CDR3 nucleotide sequence: TGTGCCATCAGTGGACAGGGGGCTATTGAGCAGTTCTTC.

The CDR3 DNA reads TGTGCCAGCAGCTTGACAGGGGGGCGCGAGCAGTACTTC. It translates to CASSLTGGREQYF. The V call is TRBV25-1, the J call TRBJ2-7; TRBD1 matches 9 bases. After removal of 6 bases from V and 6 bases from J, the junction contained 6 bases not matched to a gene. This CDR3 has 13 residues. Per germline, CDR1 MGHDK and CDR2 SYGVNS.

This clone was picked up one time. The chain links TRBV5-4 to TRBJ1-6, with 9 bases matching TRBD1. Trimming removed 4 bases from V and 10 bases from J; junction bases left unmatched: 12. Germline CDR1 is SGHNT and CDR2 is YYREEE (reference sequence). The CDR3 consists of 16 residues. CDR3 nucleotide sequence: TGTGCCAGCAGCCCATCCGGGACAGGGAAGCAATCACCCCTCCACTTT. Protein: CASSPSGTGKQSPLHF.

The J gene is TRBJ2-6, the V gene TRBV5-1; D is undetermined. The germline V and J ends were trimmed by 4 bases and 2 bases, with 16 bases remaining between them. Germline CDR1 reads SGHRS; CDR2 reads YFSETQ. The CDR3 sequence is 17 residues long. The CDR3 protein is CASSPSLPTTGANVLTF. The CDR3 region has the DNA TGCGCCAGCAGCCCCTCCCTTCCTACGACTGGGGCCAACGTCCTGACTTTC.

V and J are TRBV7-9 and TRBJ1-5; 8 bases are a match to TRBD1. Germline CDR1 SEHNR, CDR2 FQNEAQ (reference sequence). The trim removed 4 bases at V and 5 bases at J, leaving 7 bases unmatched. The CDR3 runs 15 residues. CDR3 bases: TGTGCCAGCAGCTCATCGGACAGGGTTGATCAGCCCCAGCATTTT. It specifies CASSSSDRVDQPQHF.

The chain links TRBV2 to TRBJ1-4; D ambiguous. From germline, CDR1 is SNHLY and CDR2 FYNNEI. The V and J ends lost 5 bases and 7 bases respectively, with 5 bases between them. The CDR3 contains 11 residues. The CDR3 sequence is CASSNIEKLFF. The CDR3 DNA reads TGTGCCAGCAGTAACATTGAAAAACTGTTTTTT.

This chain uses TRBV20-1 with TRBJ2-7; 7 bases match TRBD2. V lost 3 bases to trimming and J lost 3 bases; unmatched junction nucleotides: 5. The CDR3 extends over 13 amino acids. The V gene's germline CDR1 is DFQATT and CDR2 SNEGSKA (reference sequence). The CDR3 loop is CSASSGGSYEQYF. The CDR3 DNA is TGCAGTGCTAGTAGCGGCGGGAGCTACGAGCAGTACTTC.

The V and J genes are TRBV30 and TRBJ1-1; a weak D match, TRBD1 (6 bases). The V end lost 2 bases, the J end lost 5 bases, and 12 bases lay between the germline ends. CDR3 size: 13 residues. Per germline, CDR1 GTSNPN and CDR2 SVGIG (reference sequence). In DNA, the CDR3 is TGTGCCTGGAGTCGGCAGAGGGGGACTGAAGCTTTCTTT. Translated: CAWSRQRGTEAFF.

This chain's CDR3 is CASSPGGALGEKLFF. The CDR3 nucleotides are TGTGCCAGCAGCCCTGGTGGGGCCTTAGGTGAAAAACTGTTTTTT. This rearrangement joins TRBV28 to TRBJ1-4, with D perhaps matching TRBD1 (5 bases). This CDR3 is 15 amino acids long. CDR1 and CDR2 (germline): MDHEN, SYDVKM. Between the trimmed V and J ends, which lost 6 bases and 7 bases, there was a span of 18 bases.

CDR3 in DNA: TGTGCCAGCCGTCCGGCGACGGGGGGGCTCGCGGCGGGCTCCTACAATGAGCAGTTCTTC. This gives the protein CASRPATGGLAAGSYNEQFF. The V gene is TRBV18, the J gene TRBJ2-1, with TRBD2 matching 8 bases. This CDR3 region has 20 residues. The J segment lost 0 bases and the V segment lost 8 bases, leaving 21 bases of the junction unmatched. Germline CDR1 is KGHSH and CDR2 is LQKENI.

The chain uses TRBV7-9 and TRBJ2-5; D is uncertain. The CDR3 has 13 amino acids. The ends were cut back, 4 bases at V and 2 bases at J, with 8 bases in the middle. Per germline, CDR1 SEHNR and CDR2 FQNEAQ (reference sequence). This CDR3 reads CASSSLNQETQYF. DNA of the CDR3: TGTGCCAGCAGCTCTTTAAATCAAGAGACCCAGTACTTC.

This clone is a singleton in its sample. V and J are TRBV7-9 and TRBJ1-1; D possibly corresponds to TRBD1 (6 bases). Germline CDR1 and CDR2: SEHNR and FQNEAQ (reference sequence). This CDR3 is 15 amino acids long. The V end was cut by 5 bases, the J end by 0 bases, with 13 bases between. CDR3 bases: TGTGCCAGCAGCCCAGGGGTGGGGATGAACACTGAAGCTTTCTTT. Protein: CASSPGVGMNTEAFF.

This clone has a single count. V and J are TRBV7-3 and TRBJ2-3; TRBD2 aligns across 14 bases. This CDR3 has 16 amino acids. CDR1 is SGHTA and CDR2 is FQGTGA in the germline V gene. J lost 6 bases, V lost 3 bases, and 5 bases had no gene match. In DNA form, the CDR3 reads TGTGCCAGCAGCTTCTTGACTAGCGGGGGGGTCGATACGCAGTATTTT. Protein product: CASSFLTSGGVDTQYF.

Turning to this clone: One junction end does not reproduce the germline sequence, and a read error may be involved. V gene TRBV7-2 combines with J gene TRBJ1-1; D is ambiguous. The CDR3 extends over 14 amino acids. The germline V gene has CDR1 SGHTA and CDR2 FQGNSA. The CDR3 spells CASSFGRLKTEAFF. The CDR3 DNA reads as TGTGCCAGCAGCTTCGGCAGGTTGAAAACTGAAGCTTTCTTT. Variable domain in full (rest from reference TRBV7-2 and TRBJ1-1): GAGVSQSPSNKVTEKGKDVELRCDPISGHTALYWYRQSLGQGLEFLIYFQGNSAPDKSGLPSDRFSAERTGGSVSTLTIQRTQQEDSAVYLCASSFGRLKTEAFFGQGTRLTVV.

V and J are TRBV19 and TRBJ2-7, with D possibly matching TRBD1 (6 bases). The CDR3 is 13 residues long. V was trimmed by 4 bases and J by 6 bases, leaving 13 bases between them. CDR1 is LNHDA, CDR2 SQIVND, per germline (reference sequence). In DNA, the CDR3 is TGTGCCAGTAGTAGTACCAGGGGTGGCGAGCAGTACTTC. This gives the protein CASSSTRGGEQYF. The full variable domain, with the rest looked up from reference TRBV19 and TRBJ2-7, is DGGITQSPKYLFRKEGQNVTLSCEQNLNHDAMYWYRQDPGQGLRLIYYSQIVNDFQKGDIAEGYSVSREKKESFPLTVTSAQKNPTAFYLCASSSTRGGEQYFGPGTRLTVT.

The chain carries TRBV3-1 (or the pseudogene TRBV3-2) and TRBJ2-7; D possibly corresponds to TRBD2 (6 bases). Germline lookup yields CDR1 LGHDT and CDR2 YNNKEL (reference sequence). The germline V and J ends were trimmed by 0 bases and 6 bases, with 18 bases remaining between them. CDR3 length: 16 residues. The CDR3 DNA reads as TGTGCCAGCAGCCAAGATTCGGAGGGAATAGAGGTCGAGCAGTACTTC. Translated: CASSQDSEGIEVEQYF.

The J gene is TRBJ1-5, the V gene TRBV12-3 or TRBV12-4, with D possibly matching TRBD1 (6 bases). This CDR3 is built from 13 residues. Trimming took off 4 bases at V and 4 bases at J, with 8 bases between the two ends. CDR3 residues: CASSSQGNQPQHF. Here the CDR3 DNA reads TGTGCCAGCAGTTCTCAGGGGAATCAGCCCCAGCATTTT.

The gene calls are TRBV25-1 and TRBJ1-1, with D perhaps matching TRBD1 (5 bases). This CDR3 region has 14 residues. V was pared by 8 bases and J by 6 bases, with 19 bases between. Germline V gene data show CDR1 as MGHDK and CDR2 as SYGVNS. DNA for the CDR3: TGTGCCAGCGGGTTGACAGACCGCGGGGCTGAAGCTTTCTTT. This gives the protein CASGLTDRGAEAFF.

The CDR3, as DNA: TGTGCCAGCAGTGCTGGAGGGGGGGAGAGCACTGAAGCTTTCTTT. Translating it yields CASSAGGGESTEAFF. The chain employs TRBV9 and TRBJ1-1, with a weak D call TRBD1 (6 bases). Trimming removed 5 bases from V and 4 bases from J, with 18 bases in between. This CDR3 has 15 residues. CDR1 is SGDLS and CDR2 is YYNGEE in the germline V gene.

The V call is TRBV28, the J call TRBJ2-2; no reliable D call. The CDR3 totals 14 residues. Germline loops: CDR1 MDHEN, CDR2 SYDVKM. Trimming stripped 7 bases from V and 4 bases from J, with 13 bases between. The CDR3 DNA follows: TGTGCCAGCAACTCTTATAGTCCCACCGGGGAGCTGTTTTTT. As protein: CASNSYSPTGELFF.

The gene calls are TRBV12-5 and TRBJ1-2; D gene ambiguous. CDR1 is LGHNT and CDR2 is FRNRAP in the germline V gene. V dropped 0 bases and J dropped 6 bases, with 17 bases sitting between them. The CDR3 totals 16 residues. The CDR3 DNA reads as TGTGCTAGTGGTTTGGTACTGAGGCCAACGTACGATGGCTACACCTTC. Translating it yields CASGLVLRPTYDGYTF.

J is TRBJ1-2 and V is TRBV3-1 (or the pseudogene TRBV3-2); 10 bases are a match to TRBD1. CDR3 length equals 16 residues. The V gene end was trimmed by 5 bases and the J gene end by 8 bases; junction bases not matched to a gene: 14. The germline V gene encodes CDR1 LGHDT and CDR2 YNNKEL (reference sequence). In DNA, the CDR3 is TGTGCCAGCAGCGTCTGGGACAGGGGTGGTTTATACGGCTACACCTTC. It translates to CASSVWDRGGLYGYTF.

The chain carries TRBV3-1 (or the pseudogene TRBV3-2) and TRBJ1-1, with D possibly TRBD1 on 5 matching bases. Deletions cut 2 bases from V and 3 bases from J, with 16 bases between. The CDR3 extends over 16 amino acids. The germline gives CDR1 LGHDT, CDR2 YNNKEL (reference sequence). CDR3 DNA sequence: TGTGCCAGCAGCCAAAGGTCCTGGGGAGGGGACACTGAAGCTTTCTTT. Its protein product is CASSQRSWGGDTEAFF.

This sequence joins TRBV12-3 or TRBV12-4 and TRBJ2-1; tentatively, D is TRBD1 (5 bases). V lost 6 bases and J 2 bases, leaving 8 bases between the germline ends. This CDR3 is built from 13 residues. The CDR3 is CASRQVAYNEQFF. CDR3 DNA: TGTGCCAGCAGACAGGTTGCCTACAATGAGCAGTTCTTC.

The rearrangement links TRBV2 to TRBJ1-5; 7 bases align to TRBD1. This CDR3 comprises 16 residues. V shed 4 bases and J 1 base; nucleotides not matched to a gene: 7. Germline loops: CDR1 SNHLY, CDR2 FYNNEI. The CDR3 DNA reads TGTGCCAGCAGTGCATCGACAGGGTACAGCAATCAGCCCCAGCATTTT. It translates to CASSASTGYSNQPQHF.

The rearrangement links TRBV9 to TRBJ2-1; D is unclear. The V end was cut by 0 bases, the J end by 0 bases, with 10 bases between. Germline V gives CDR1 SGDLS, CDR2 YYNGEE. CDR3 length: 16 amino acids. The CDR3 sequence is CASSVGTRSSYNEQFF. The CDR3 nucleotides are TGTGCCAGCAGCGTAGGCACGCGGAGCTCCTACAATGAGCAGTTCTTC. Full variable domain (remainder filled in from reference TRBV9 and TRBJ2-1): DSGVTQTPKHLITATGQRVTLRCSPRSGDLSVYWYQQSLDQGLQFLIQYYNGEERAKGNILERFSAQQFPDLHSELNLSSLELGDSALYFCASSVGTRSSYNEQFFGPGTRLTVL.